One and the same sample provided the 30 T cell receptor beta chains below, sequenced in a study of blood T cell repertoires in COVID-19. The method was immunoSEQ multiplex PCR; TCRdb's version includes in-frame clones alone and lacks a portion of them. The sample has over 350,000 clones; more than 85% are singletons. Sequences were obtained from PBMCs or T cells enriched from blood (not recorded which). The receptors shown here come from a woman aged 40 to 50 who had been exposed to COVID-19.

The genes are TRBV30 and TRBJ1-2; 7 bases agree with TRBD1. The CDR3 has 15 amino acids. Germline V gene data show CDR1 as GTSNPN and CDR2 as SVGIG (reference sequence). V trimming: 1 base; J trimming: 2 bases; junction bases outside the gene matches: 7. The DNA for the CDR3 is TGTGCCTGGAGTGCCCCGACAGGGTTAAACTATGGCTACACCTTC. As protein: CAWSAPTGLNYGYTF.

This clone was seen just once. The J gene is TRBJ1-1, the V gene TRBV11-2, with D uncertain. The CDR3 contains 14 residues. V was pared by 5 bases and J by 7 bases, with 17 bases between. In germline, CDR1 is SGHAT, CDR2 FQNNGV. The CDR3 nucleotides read TGTGCCAGCAGCCCCCCACGCGGGAGCAGTGAAGCTTTCTTT. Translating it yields CASSPPRGSSEAFF.

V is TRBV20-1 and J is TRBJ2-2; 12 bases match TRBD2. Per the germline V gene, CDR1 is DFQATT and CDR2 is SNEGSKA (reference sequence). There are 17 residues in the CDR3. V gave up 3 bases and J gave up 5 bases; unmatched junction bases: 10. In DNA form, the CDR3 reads TGCAGTGCTAGTCTCGGACTAGCGGGATTCGGGACCGGGGAGCTGTTTTTT. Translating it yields CSASLGLAGFGTGELFF.

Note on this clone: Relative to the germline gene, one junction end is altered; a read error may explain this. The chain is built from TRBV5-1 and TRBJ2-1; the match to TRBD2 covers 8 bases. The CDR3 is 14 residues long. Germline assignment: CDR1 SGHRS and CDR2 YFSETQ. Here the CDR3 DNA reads TGCGCCACATCCCGGGGGGGCTCCCACAATGAGCAGTTCTTC. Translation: CATSRGGSHNEQFF.

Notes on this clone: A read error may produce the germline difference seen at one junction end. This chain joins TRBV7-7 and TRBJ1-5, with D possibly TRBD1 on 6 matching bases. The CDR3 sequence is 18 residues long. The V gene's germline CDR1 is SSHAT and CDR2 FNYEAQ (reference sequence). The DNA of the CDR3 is TGTGCTAGCAGCTTAGTAAGAGTGGTGCCAGGGGGCAATCAGCCCCAGCATTTT. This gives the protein CASSLVRVVPGGNQPQHF.

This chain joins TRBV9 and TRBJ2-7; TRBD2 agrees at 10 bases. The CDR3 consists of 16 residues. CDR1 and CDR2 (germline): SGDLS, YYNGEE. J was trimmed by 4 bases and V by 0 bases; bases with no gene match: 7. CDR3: CASSVAGAGGPYEQYF. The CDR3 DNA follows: TGTGCCAGCAGCGTAGCTGGAGCGGGGGGGCCGTACGAGCAGTACTTC.

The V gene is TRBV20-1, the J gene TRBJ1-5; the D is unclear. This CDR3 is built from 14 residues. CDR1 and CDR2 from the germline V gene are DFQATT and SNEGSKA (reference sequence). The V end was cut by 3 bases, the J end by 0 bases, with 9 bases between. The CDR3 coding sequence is TGCAGTGCTAGTCTACAGTTTAGCAATCAGCCCCAGCATTTT. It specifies CSASLQFSNQPQHF.

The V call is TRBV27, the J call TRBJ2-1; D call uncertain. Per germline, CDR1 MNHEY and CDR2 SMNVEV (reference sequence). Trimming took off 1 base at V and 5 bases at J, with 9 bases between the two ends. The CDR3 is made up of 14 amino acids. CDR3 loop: CASSLLGSHNEQFF. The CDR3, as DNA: TGTGCCAGCAGTTTATTGGGCAGCCACAATGAGCAGTTCTTC.

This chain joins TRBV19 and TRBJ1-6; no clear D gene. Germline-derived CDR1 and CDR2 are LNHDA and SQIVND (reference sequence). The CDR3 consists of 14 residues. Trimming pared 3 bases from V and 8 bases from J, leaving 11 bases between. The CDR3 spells CASSIVSLDSPLHF. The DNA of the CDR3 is TGTGCCAGTAGTATCGTGTCACTAGATTCACCCCTCCACTTT. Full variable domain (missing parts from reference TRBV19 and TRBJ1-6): DGGITQSPKYLFRKEGQNVTLSCEQNLNHDAMYWYRQDPGQGLRLIYYSQIVNDFQKGDIAEGYSVSREKKESFPLTVTSAQKNPTAFYLCASSIVSLDSPLHFGNGTRLTVT.

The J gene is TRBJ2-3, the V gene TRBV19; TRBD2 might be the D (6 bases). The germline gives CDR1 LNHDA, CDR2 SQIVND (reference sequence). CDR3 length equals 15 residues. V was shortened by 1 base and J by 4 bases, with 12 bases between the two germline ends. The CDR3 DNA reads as TGTGCCAGTAGTATAGGCGGGAAGGTGGCAGATACGCAGTATTTT. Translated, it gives CASSIGGKVADTQYF.

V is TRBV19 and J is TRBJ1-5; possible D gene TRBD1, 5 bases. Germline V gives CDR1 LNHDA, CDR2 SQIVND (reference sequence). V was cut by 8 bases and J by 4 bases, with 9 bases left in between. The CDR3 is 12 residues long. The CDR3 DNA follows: TGTGCCAGTGGAGGGGAAAATCAGCCCCAGCATTTT. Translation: CASGGENQPQHF.

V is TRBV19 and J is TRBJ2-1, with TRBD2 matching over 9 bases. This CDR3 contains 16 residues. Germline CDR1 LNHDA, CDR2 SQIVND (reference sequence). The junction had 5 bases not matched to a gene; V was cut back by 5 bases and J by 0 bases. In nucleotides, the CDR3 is TGTGCCAGTAGTTTACCGGGACTAGCCTCCTACAATGAGCAGTTCTTC. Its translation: CASSLPGLASYNEQFF. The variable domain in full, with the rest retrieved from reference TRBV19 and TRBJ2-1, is DGGITQSPKYLFRKEGQNVTLSCEQNLNHDAMYWYRQDPGQGLRLIYYSQIVNDFQKGDIAEGYSVSREKKESFPLTVTSAQKNPTAFYLCASSLPGLASYNEQFFGPGTRLTVL.

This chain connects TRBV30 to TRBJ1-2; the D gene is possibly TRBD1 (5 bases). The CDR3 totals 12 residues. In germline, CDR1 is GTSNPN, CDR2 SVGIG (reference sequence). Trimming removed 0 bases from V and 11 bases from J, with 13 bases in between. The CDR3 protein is CAWSVGREDYTF. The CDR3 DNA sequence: TGTGCCTGGAGTGTGGGCAGGGAGGATTACACCTTC. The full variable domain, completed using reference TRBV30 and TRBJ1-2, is SQTIHQWPATLVQPVGSPLSLECTVEGTSNPNLYWYRQAAGRGLQLLFYSVGIGQISSEVPQNLSASRPQDRQFILSSKKLLLSDSGFYLCAWSVGREDYTFGSGTRLTVV.

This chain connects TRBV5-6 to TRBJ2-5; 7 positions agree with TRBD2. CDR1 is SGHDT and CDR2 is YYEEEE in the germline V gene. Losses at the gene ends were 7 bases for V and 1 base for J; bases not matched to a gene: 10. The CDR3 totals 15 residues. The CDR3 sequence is CASRRRGTTQETQYF. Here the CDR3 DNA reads TGTGCCAGCCGCCGACGAGGGACTACCCAAGAGACCCAGTACTTC.

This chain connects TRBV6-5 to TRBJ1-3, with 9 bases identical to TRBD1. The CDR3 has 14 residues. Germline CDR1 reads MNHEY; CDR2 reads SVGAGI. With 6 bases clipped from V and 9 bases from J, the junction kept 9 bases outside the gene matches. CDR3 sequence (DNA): TGTGCCAGCAGAATCGGACAGGGGCAAAGCACCATATATTTT. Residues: CASRIGQGQSTIYF.

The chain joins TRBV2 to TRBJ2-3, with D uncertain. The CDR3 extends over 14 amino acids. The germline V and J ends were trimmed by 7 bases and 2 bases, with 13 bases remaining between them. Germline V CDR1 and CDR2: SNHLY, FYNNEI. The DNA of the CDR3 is TGTGCCAGCACCTTGAATGCAGTCACAGATACGCAGTATTTT. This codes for CASTLNAVTDTQYF.

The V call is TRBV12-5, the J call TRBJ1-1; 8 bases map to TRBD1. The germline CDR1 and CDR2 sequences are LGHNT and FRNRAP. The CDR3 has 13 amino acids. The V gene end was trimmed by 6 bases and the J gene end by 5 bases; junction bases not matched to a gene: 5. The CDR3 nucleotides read TGTGCTAGTGGCCTTACAGGGGGTACTGAAGCTTTCTTT. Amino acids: CASGLTGGTEAFF.

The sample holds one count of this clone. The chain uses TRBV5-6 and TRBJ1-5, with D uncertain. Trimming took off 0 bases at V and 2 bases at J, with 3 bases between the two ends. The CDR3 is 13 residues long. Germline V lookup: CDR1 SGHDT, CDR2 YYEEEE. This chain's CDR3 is CASSLAGNQPQHF. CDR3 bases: TGTGCCAGCAGCTTGGCGGGCAATCAGCCCCAGCATTTT.

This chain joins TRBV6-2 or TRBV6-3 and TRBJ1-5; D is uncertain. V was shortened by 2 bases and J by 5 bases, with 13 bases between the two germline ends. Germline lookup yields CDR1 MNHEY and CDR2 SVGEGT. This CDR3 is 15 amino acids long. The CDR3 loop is CASSYLPGLDQPQHF. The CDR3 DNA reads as TGTGCCAGCAGTTACCTCCCCGGTCTTGATCAGCCCCAGCATTTT.

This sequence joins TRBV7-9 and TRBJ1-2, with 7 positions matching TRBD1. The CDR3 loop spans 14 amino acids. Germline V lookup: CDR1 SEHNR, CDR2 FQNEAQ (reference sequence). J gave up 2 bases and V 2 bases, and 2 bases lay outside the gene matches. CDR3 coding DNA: TGTGCCAGCAGCTTAACAGGGGACAACTATGGCTACACCTTC. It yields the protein CASSLTGDNYGYTF.

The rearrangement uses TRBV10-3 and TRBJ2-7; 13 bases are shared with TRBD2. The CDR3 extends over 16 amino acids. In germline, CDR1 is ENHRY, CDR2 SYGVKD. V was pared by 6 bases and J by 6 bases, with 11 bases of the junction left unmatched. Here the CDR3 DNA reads TGTGCCATCAGCTACGGGACTAGCGGGGACCTCGGCGAGCAGTACTTC. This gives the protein CAISYGTSGDLGEQYF.

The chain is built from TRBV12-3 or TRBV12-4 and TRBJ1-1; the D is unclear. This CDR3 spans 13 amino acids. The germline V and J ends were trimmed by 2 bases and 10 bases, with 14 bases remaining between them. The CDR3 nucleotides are TGTGCCAGCAGTTTATCGGCCCCGGAGGGAGCTTTCTTT. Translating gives CASSLSAPEGAFF.

The CDR3 reads CASSHLGGPSGREFF. The CDR3 coding sequence is TGCGCCAGCAGCCACCTGGGGGGGCCTAGCGGGAGAGAGTTCTTC. V is TRBV4-1 and J is TRBJ2-1; 10 positions match TRBD2. Germline-derived CDR1 and CDR2 are MGHRA and YSYEKL. V shed 3 bases, J shed 14 bases, and the junction held 13 bases outside the gene matches. This CDR3 has 15 amino acids.

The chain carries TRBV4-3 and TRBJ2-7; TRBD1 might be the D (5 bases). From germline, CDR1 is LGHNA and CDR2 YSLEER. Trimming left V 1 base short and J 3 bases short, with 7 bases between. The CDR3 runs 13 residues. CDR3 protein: CASSQADSYEQYF. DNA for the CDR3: TGCGCCAGCAGCCAAGCCGACAGCTACGAGCAGTACTTC.

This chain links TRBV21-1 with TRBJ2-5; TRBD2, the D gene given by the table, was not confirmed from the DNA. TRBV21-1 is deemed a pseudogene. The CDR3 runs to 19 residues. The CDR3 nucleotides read TGTGCCAGCAGCAAACCTCAGGGTTCGGGGCGGAGGGGTCGAGAGACCCAGTACTTC. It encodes CASSKPQGSGRRGRETQYF.

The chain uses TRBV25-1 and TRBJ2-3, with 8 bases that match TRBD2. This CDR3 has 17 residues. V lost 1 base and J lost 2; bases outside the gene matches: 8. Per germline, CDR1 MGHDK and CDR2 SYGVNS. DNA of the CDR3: TGTGCCAGCAGTGAATCCCGCCAGCGGGGGCCCACAGATACGCAGTATTTT. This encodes CASSESRQRGPTDTQYF.

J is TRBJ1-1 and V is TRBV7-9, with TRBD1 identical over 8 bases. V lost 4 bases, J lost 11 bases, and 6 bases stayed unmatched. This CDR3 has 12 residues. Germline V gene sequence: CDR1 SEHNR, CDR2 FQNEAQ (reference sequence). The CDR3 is CASSSGTGWAFF. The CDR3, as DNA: TGTGCCAGCAGCTCAGGGACAGGTTGGGCTTTCTTT.

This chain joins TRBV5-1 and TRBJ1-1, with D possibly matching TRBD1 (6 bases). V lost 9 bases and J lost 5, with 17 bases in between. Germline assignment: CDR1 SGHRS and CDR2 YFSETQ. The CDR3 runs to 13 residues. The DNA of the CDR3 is TGCGCCACACAATCAACAGGGAATACTGAAGCTTTCTTT. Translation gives CATQSTGNTEAFF.

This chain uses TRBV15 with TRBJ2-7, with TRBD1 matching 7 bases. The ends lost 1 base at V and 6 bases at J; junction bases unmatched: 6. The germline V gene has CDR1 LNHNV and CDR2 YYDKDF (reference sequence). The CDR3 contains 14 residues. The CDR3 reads CATSRAIAGGEQYF. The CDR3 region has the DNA TGTGCCACCAGCAGAGCGATAGCAGGGGGCGAGCAGTACTTC.

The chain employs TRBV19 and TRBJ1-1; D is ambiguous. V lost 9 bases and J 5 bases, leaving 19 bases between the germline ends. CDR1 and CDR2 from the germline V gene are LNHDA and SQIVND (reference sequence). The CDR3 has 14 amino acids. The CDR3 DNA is TGTGCCAGACCTGCGGGCAGCGAGAGGACTGAAGCTTTCTTT. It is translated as CARPAGSERTEAFF. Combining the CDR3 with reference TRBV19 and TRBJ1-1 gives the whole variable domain DGGITQSPKYLFRKEGQNVTLSCEQNLNHDAMYWYRQDPGQGLRLIYYSQIVNDFQKGDIAEGYSVSREKKESFPLTVTSAQKNPTAFYLCARPAGSERTEAFFGQGTRLTVV.